The source of this T cell receptor (beta chain) is a study of T cells in localized non-small cell lung cancer. Study findings and constraints: One tumor region alone was sequenced, and heterogeneity therefore remains possible. Longer overall survival was linked to higher blood T cell density. T cell clonality was highest in uninvolved adjacent lung, above tumor. Detection in adjacent lung was observed for a median roughly 57 of the top 100 tumor clones.

This clone was counted only a few times. Its antigen remains unidentified. The assay was immunoSEQ multiplex PCR, and TCRdb's table has in-frame clones only and misses some. The sample shows about 59,000 clones, approximately 89% of them seen only once. V gave up 5 bases and J gave up 5 bases, with 19 bases separating them. The V gene's germline CDR1 is SGHNT and CDR2 YYREEE (reference sequence). The CDR3 is made up of 15 amino acids. This material consisted of peripheral blood, taken before any cancer treatment. The chain combines TRBV5-4 with TRBJ2-5; no definite D call. The sequence was collected from a man aged 35-75 years with stage I lung adenocarcinoma. The DNA of the CDR3 is TGTGCCAGCAGTTCCGAAGGTGGTAGTATTGAGACCCAGTACTTC. This codes for CASSSEGGSIETQYF.